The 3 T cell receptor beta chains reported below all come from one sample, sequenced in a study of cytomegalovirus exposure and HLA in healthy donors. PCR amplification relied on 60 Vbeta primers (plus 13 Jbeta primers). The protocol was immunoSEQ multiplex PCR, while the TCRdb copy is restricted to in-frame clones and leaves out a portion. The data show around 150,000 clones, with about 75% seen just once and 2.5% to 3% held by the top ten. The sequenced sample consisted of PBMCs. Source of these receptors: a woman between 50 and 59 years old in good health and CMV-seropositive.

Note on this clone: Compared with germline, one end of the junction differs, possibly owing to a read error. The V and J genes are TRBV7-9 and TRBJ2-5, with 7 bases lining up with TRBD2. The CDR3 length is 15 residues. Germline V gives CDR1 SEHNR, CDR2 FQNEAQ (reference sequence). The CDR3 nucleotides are TGTTCCAGCAGCTTAGTGGGGGGGAGACAAGAGACCCAGTACTTC. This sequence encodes CSSSLVGGRQETQYF.

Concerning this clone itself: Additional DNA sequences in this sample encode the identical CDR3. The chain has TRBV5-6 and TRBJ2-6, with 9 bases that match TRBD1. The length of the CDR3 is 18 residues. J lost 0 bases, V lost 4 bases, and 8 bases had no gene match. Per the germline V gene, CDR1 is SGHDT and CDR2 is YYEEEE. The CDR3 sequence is CASSQDRGTGSGANVLTF. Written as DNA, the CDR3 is TGTGCCAGCAGCCAAGACAGGGGGACCGGCTCTGGGGCCAACGTCCTGACTTTC.

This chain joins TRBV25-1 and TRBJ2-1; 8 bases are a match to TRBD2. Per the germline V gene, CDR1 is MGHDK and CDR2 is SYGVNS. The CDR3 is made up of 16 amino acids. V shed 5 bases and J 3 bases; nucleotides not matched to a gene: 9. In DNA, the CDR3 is TGTGCCAGCAGTCTCATAGCGGGGATTCACTACAATGAGCAGTTCTTC. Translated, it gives CASSLIAGIHYNEQFF.